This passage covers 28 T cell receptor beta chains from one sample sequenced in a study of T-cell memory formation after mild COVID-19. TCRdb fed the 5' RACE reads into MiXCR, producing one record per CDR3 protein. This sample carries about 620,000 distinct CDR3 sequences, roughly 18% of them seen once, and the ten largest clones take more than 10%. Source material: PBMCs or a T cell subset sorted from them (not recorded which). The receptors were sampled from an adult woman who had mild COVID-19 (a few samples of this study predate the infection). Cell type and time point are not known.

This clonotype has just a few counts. This CDR3 is CSAASGGTGELFF. CDR3 nucleotides: TGCAGCGCCGCGTCAGGGGGCACCGGGGAGCTGTTTTTT. V gene TRBV29-1 combines with J gene TRBJ2-2, with 7 positions matching TRBD1. The CDR3 length is 13 residues. Germline loops: CDR1 SQVTM, CDR2 ANQGSEA. With V trimmed by 7 bases and J by 4 bases, 6 bases remained unmatched.

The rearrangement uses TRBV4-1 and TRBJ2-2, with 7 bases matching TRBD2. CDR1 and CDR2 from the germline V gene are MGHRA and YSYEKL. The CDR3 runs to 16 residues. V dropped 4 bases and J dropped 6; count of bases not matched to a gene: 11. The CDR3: CASSPFPGGMAGELFF. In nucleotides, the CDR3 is TGCGCCAGCAGCCCCTTTCCGGGGGGAATGGCCGGGGAGCTGTTTTTT.

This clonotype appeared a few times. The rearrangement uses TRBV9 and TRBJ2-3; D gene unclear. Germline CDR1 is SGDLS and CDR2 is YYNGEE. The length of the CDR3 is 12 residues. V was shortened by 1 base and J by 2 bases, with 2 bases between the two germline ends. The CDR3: CASSVNTDTQYF. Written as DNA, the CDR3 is TGTGCCAGCAGCGTAAACACAGATACGCAGTATTTT.

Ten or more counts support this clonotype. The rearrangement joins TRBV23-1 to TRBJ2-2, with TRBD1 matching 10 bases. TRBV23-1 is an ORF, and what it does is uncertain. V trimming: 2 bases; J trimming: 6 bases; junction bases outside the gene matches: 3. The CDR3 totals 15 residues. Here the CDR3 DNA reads TGCGCCAGCAGTCAAAAGACAGGGGGCTCCGGGGAGCTGTTTTTT. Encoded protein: CASSQKTGGSGELFF.

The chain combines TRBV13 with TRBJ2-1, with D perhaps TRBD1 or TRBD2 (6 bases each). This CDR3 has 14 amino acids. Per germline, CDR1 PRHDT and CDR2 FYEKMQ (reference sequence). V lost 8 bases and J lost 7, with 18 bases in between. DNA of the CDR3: TGTGCCAGCGGACCTCGGGGGCCCGGGAATGAGCAGTTCTTC. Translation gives CASGPRGPGNEQFF. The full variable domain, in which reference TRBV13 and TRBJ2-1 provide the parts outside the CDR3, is AAGVIQSPRHLIKEKRETATLKCYPIPRHDTVYWYQQGPGQDPQFLISFYEKMQSDKGSIPDRFSAQQFSDYHSELNMSSLELGDSALYFCASGPRGPGNEQFFGPGTRLTVL.

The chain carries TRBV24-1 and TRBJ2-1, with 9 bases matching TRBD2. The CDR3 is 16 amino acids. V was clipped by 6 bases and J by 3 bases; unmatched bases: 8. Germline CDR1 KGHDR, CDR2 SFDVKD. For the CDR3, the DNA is TGTGCCACCAGTAGGACTAGCGCGGCGAACTACAATGAGCAGTTCTTC. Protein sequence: CATSRTSAANYNEQFF.

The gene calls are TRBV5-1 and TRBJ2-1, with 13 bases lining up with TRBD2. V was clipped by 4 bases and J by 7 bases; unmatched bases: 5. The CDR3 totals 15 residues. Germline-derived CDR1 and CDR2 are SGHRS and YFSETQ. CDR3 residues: CASSPGTSGENEQFF. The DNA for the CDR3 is TGCGCCAGCAGCCCCGGGACTAGCGGGGAAAATGAGCAGTTCTTC.

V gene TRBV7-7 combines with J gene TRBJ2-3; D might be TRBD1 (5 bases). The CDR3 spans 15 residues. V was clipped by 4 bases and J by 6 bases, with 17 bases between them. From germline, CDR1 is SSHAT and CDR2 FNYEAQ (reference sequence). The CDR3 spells CASSYGHAAKDTQYF. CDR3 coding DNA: TGTGCCAGCAGCTATGGACACGCGGCGAAGGATACGCAGTATTTT. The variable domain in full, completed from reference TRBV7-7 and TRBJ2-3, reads GAGVSQSPRYKVTKRGQDVTLRCDPISSHATLYWYQQALGQGPEFLTYFNYEAQPDKSGLPSDRFSAERPEGSISTLTIQRTEQRDSAMYRCASSYGHAAKDTQYFGPGTRLTVL.

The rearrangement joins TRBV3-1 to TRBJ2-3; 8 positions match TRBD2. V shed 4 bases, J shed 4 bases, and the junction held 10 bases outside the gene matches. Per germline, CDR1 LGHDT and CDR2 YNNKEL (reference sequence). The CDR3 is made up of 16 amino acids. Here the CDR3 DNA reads TGTGCCAGCAGCCCTCGGGTAGCGGGGTTGGCAGATACGCAGTATTTT. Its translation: CASSPRVAGLADTQYF.

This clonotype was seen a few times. The CDR3 sequence: CASGSDSGAFF. CDR3 in DNA: TGTGCTAGTGGTTCGGACAGTGGGGCTTTCTTT. This chain uses TRBV12-5 with TRBJ1-1; weak D call: TRBD1 (6 bases). Trimming removed 4 bases from V and 11 bases from J, with 11 bases in between. CDR3 length equals 11 residues. The germline gives CDR1 LGHNT, CDR2 FRNRAP.

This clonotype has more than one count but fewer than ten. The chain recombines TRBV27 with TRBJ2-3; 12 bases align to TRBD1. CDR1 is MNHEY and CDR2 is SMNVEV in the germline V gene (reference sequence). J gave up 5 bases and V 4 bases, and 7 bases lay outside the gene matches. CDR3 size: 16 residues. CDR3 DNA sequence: TGTGCCAGCAGTTCCAGGGACAGGGGGCAGGGAGATACGCAGTATTTT. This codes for CASSSRDRGQGDTQYF.

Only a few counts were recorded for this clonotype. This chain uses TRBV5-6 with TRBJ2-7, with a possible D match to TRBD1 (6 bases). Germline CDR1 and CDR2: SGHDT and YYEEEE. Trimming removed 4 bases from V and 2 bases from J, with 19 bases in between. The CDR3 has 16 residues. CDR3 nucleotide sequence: TGTGCCAGCAGCCTGGATATCGGGACACGGCCCTACGAGCAGTACTTC. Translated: CASSLDIGTRPYEQYF.

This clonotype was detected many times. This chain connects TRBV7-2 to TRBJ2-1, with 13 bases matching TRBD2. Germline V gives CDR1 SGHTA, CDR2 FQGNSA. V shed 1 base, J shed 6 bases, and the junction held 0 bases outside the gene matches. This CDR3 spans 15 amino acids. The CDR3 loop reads CASSLGLAGGNEQFF. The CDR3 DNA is TGTGCCAGCAGCTTAGGACTAGCGGGGGGCAATGAGCAGTTCTTC. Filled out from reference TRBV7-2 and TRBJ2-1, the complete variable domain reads GAGVSQSPSNKVTEKGKDVELRCDPISGHTALYWYRQSLGQGLEFLIYFQGNSAPDKSGLPSDRFSAERTGGSVSTLTIQRTQQEDSAVYLCASSLGLAGGNEQFFGPGTRLTVL.

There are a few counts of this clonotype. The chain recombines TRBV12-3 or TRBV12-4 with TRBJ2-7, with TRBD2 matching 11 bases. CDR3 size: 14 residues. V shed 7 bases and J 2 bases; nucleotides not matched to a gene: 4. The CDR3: CASNIAGGPYEQYF. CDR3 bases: TGTGCCAGCAATATAGCGGGAGGGCCCTACGAGCAGTACTTC.

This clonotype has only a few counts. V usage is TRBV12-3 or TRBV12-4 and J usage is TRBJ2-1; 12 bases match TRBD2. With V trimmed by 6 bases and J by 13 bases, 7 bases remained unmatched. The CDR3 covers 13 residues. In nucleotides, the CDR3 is TGTGCCAGCAGCGTGCTAGCGGGGGGGCCACAGTTCTTC. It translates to CASSVLAGGPQFF.

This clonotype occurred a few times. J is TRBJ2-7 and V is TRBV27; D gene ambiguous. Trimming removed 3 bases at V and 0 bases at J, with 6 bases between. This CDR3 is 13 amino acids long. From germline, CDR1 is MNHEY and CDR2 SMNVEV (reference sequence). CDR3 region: CASSLMNSYEQYF. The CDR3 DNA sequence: TGTGCCAGCAGTTTGATGAACTCCTACGAGCAGTACTTC.

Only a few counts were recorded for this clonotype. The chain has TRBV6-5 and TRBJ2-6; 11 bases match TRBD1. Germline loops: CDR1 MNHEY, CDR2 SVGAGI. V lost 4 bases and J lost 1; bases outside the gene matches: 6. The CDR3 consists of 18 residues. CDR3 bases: TGTGCCAGCAGTTCCCCGGGACAGGGGGTTTCTGGGGCCAACGTCCTGACTTTC. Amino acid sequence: CASSSPGQGVSGANVLTF.

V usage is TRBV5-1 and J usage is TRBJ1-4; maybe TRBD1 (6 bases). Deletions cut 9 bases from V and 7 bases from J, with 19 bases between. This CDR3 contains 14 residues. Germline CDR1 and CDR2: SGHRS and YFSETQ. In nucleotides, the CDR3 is TGCGCCATCAACCTGCAGGGGCCCTGTGAAAAACTGTTTTTT. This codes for CAINLQGPCEKLFF.

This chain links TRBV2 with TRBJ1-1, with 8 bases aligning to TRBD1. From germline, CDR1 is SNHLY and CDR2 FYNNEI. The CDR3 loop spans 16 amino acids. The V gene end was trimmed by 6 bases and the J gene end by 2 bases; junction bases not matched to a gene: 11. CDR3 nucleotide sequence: TGTGCCAGCAGAGGAACAGGGGGGAAGGGAAACACTGAAGCTTTCTTT. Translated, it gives CASRGTGGKGNTEAFF.

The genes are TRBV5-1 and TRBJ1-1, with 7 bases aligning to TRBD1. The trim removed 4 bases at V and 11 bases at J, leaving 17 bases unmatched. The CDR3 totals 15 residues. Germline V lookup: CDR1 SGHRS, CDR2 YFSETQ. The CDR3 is CASSPQTGTGFEAFF. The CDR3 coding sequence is TGCGCCAGCAGCCCCCAGACAGGGACTGGATTTGAGGCTTTCTTT.

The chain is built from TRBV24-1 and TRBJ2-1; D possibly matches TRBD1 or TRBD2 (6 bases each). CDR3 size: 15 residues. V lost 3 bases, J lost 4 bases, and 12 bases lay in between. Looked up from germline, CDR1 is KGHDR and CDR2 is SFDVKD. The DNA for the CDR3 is TGTGCCACCAGTGATCGGGGGCTGAAATACAATGAGCAGTTCTTC. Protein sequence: CATSDRGLKYNEQFF.

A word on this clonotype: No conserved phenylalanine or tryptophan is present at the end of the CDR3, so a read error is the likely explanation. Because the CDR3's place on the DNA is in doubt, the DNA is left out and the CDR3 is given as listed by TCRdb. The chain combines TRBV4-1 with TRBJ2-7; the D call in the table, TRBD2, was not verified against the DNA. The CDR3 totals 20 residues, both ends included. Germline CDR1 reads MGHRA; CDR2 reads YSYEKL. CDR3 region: CASSQAGTSGGRGTPYWPKR.

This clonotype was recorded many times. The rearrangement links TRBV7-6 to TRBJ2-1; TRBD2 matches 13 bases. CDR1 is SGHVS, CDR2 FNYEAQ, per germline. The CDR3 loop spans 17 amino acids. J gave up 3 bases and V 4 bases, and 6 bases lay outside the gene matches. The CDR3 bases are TGTGCCAGCAGCTCCACTAGCGGGAGGGCCCACTACAATGAGCAGTTCTTC. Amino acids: CASSSTSGRAHYNEQFF.

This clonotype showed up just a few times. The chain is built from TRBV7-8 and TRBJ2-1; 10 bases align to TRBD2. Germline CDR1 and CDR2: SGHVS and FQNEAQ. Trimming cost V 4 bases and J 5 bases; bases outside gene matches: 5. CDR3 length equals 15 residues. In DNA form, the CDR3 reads TGTGCCAGCAGCTCCCAAAGCGGGAGGGACAATGAGCAGTTCTTC. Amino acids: CASSSQSGRDNEQFF. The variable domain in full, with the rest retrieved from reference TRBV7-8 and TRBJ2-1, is GAGVSQSPRYKVAKRGQDVALRCDPISGHVSLFWYQQALGQGPEFLTYFQNEAQLDKSGLPSDRFFAERPEGSVSTLKIQRTQQEDSAVYLCASSSQSGRDNEQFFGPGTRLTVL.

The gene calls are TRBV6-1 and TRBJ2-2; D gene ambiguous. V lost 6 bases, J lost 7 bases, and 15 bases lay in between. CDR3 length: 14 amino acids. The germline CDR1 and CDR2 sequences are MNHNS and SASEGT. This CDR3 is CASSPLKFRGELFF. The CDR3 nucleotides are TGTGCCAGCAGCCCACTCAAGTTTCGCGGGGAGCTGTTTTTT.

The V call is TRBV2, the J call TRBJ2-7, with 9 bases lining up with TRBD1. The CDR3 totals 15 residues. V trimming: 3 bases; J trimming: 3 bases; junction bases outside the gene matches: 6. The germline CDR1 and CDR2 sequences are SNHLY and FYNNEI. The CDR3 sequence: CASSDQTGGYYEQYF. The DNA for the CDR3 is TGTGCCAGCAGTGATCAGACAGGGGGTTACTACGAGCAGTACTTC.

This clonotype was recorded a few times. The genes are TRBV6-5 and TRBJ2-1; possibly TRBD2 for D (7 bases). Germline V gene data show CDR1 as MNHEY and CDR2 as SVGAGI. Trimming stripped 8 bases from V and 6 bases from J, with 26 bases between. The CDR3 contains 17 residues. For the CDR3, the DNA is TGTGCCAGCGCCCTTGCGGCGGGGGCGTTAGAGGGCAATGAGCAGTTCTTC. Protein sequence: CASALAAGALEGNEQFF.

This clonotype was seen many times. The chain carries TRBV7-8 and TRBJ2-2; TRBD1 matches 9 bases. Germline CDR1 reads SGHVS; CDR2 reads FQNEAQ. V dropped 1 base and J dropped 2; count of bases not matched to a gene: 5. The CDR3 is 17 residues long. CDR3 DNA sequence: TGTGCCAGCAGCTTAGGAACGGGACAGGGCAACACCGGGGAGCTGTTTTTT. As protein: CASSLGTGQGNTGELFF.